The clone carrying this T cell receptor (beta chain) came up a few times. The sample originates from a study of OX40 agonist ivuxolimab in advanced cancers. Study at large: With a range of roughly 20 to 85, age averaged approximately 55 years, and 75% to 90% were male.

The CDR3 runs to 11 residues. Produced via immunoSEQ multiplex PCR; TCRdb's table is partial and in-frame only. The sample carries about 78,000 clones, roughly 92% recorded once. The genes are TRBV21-1 and TRBJ2-2. TRBV21-1 is deemed a pseudogene. The receptor was derived from an adult with an advanced solid tumor such as melanoma, head and neck, liver or kidney cancer. Sequencing used CD4+ or CD8+ T cells sorted from blood, obtained in a trial of the OX40 agonist ivuxolimab. Written as DNA, the CDR3 is TGTGCCAGCGCCAACCTCCGGGAGCTGTTTTTT. This translates into CASANLRELFF.